This is a list of T cell receptor beta chains from one sample in a study of T cell repertoires and HLA-DP antigens. Libraries were prepared by immunoSEQ multiplex PCR; TCRdb keeps only in-frame clonotypes and omits some of them. The sample records tens of thousands of clones, roughly 78% being singletons. The antigens for these receptors are not known. Sequenced sample: CD4+ T cells from PBMCs. Source of these receptors: a man aged 60 to 69 in good health and CMV-seronegative. Both conserved end residues are trimmed from each CDR3. The order of the fields is V gene, CDR3 protein.

V gene: TRBV7-8
CDR3 protein: ASSFPGGLGTQY

V gene: TRBV5-8
CDR3 protein: ASRRHDLEQY

V gene: TRBV6-5
CDR3 protein: ASRTRGINEAF

V gene: TRBV11-3
CDR3 protein: ASSFQGGGELF

V gene: TRBV7-7
CDR3 protein: ASSPDWDLRLGTQY

V gene: TRBV7-9
CDR3 protein: ASSLSAGSGGYT

V gene: TRBV7-5
CDR3 protein: ASLRPQPQH

V gene: TRBV29-1
CDR3 protein: SVEAGGGKTEAF

V gene: TRBV4-3
CDR3 protein: ASSQDLGEDRVGTEAF

V gene: TRBV30
CDR3 protein: AWWGGTGSPLH

V gene: TRBV5-4
CDR3 protein: ASSLELNTEAF

V gene: TRBV11-2
CDR3 protein: ASSSLKRESSYNEQF

V gene: TRBV25-1
CDR3 protein: ASSEWGGRNNEQF

V gene: TRBV19
CDR3 protein: ASSKAGVEAAF

V gene: TRBV4-2
CDR3 protein: ASSQDRVAASSTDTQY

V gene: TRBV7-2
CDR3 protein: ASSLVAGGLGTEAF

V gene: TRBV5-4
CDR3 protein: ASSLREGGRNTIY

V gene: TRBV15
CDR3 protein: ATSHETGLHEQY

V gene: TRBV7-2
CDR3 protein: ASSSTGGRSPLH

V gene: TRBV6-5
CDR3 protein: ASWAAGSQETQY

V gene: TRBV27
CDR3 protein: ASSLGVSYNSPLH

V gene: TRBV2
CDR3 protein: ASRGLSPGTDTQY

V gene: TRBV7-2
CDR3 protein: ASSLPSGQETQY

V gene: TRBV30
CDR3 protein: AWSRPGRVNTEAF

V gene: TRBV10-3
CDR3 protein: AIRTGKGTDTQY

V gene: TRBV5-4
CDR3 protein: ASSSPTGNQPQH

V gene: TRBV5-8
CDR3 protein: ASSRDGTSGETQY

V gene: TRBV2
CDR3 protein: ASRRDGPYNEQF

V gene: TRBV15
CDR3 protein: AKRAGDEDTQY

V gene: TRBV7-3
CDR3 protein: ASSPGRDETQY

V gene: TRBV5-4
CDR3 protein: ASTVSGPGLYGYT

V gene: TRBV6-5
CDR3 protein: ASSHGLGRMAF

V gene: TRBV5-1
CDR3 protein: ASSLGLAGGGETQY

V gene: TRBV28
CDR3 protein: ASSLEGAIYEQY

V gene: TRBV11-2
CDR3 protein: ASSPGGIDTGELF

V gene: TRBV30
CDR3 protein: AWSYGSYNEQF

V gene: TRBV30
CDR3 protein: AWKLGQAYGYT

V gene: TRBV4-3
CDR3 protein: ASSQDVGQGRNTIY

V gene: TRBV2
CDR3 protein: ASRAGQGEGDTQY

V gene: TRBV6-5
CDR3 protein: ASSYSGQFDSPLH

V gene: TRBV7-2
CDR3 protein: ASSVRSGGPSDTQY

V gene: TRBV16
CDR3 protein: ASSQWGRGTSNREKLF

V gene: TRBV19
CDR3 protein: ASRRAGTLQETQY

V gene: TRBV11-2
CDR3 protein: ASSLVGVLETQY

V gene: TRBV7-2
CDR3 protein: ASSLAGVNYNEQF

V gene: TRBV11-2
CDR3 protein: ASSTPGTAYNEQF

V gene: TRBV7-9
CDR3 protein: ASSFSRDSPLH